The TCR beta chain described here comes from a study of control samples from healthy donors and cancer patients. Repertoires were generated with immunoSEQ multiplex PCR, while TCRdb's copy carries only in-frame clones and drops some. The table has 100,000 to 150,000 clones, 87% seen once; the top ten hold about 2.7%. The material sequenced was blood. The sequence was collected from a man aged 55-75 years in good health.

The CDR3 DNA is TGTGCCAGCAGTTACTCGGGAGGGAATCAGTTCTTC. Translation gives CASSYSGGNQFF. The J gene is TRBJ2-1, the V gene TRBV6-5; 7 bases fit TRBD2. This CDR3 region has 12 residues. The junction had 3 bases not matched to a gene; V was cut back by 0 bases and J by 13 bases. Germline CDR1 is MNHEY and CDR2 is SVGAGI.